One TCR beta chain is described in this entry. These data belong to a study of blood T cell repertoires in COVID-19. Study at large: Sites across the United States, Italy and Spain contributed samples from acute and convalescent COVID-19.

The germline V gene encodes CDR1 SGHRS and CDR2 YFSETQ. Germline trimming cut 4 bases from V and 6 bases from J; bases unmatched to any gene: 5. The CDR3 spans 14 residues. Profiling relied on immunoSEQ multiplex PCR, and the TCRdb table lists in-frame clones only, not all of them. Altogether hundreds of thousands of clones are present, about 89% being singletons, with the ten largest covering 12%. V and J are TRBV5-1 and TRBJ1-4, with 8 bases lining up with TRBD1. The receptor was isolated from a woman in her fifties or sixties with acute or convalescent COVID-19. Sequenced sample: peripheral blood. The CDR3 nucleotides are TGCGCCAGCAGCCCGGACAGGGTCGATGAAAAACTGTTTTTT. This sequence encodes CASSPDRVDEKLFF.